These 21 T cell receptor beta chains came from one sample sequenced in a study of CD8 T cells in ankylosing spondylitis. TCRdb called the 5' RACE reads again in MiXCR, with one record for every CDR3 protein. The table lists under 250,000 distinct CDR3 sequences, about a quarter of them singletons. The sample comprised blood, either unsorted or a sorted T cell fraction (not recorded which). These receptors all stem from a male donor with ankylosing spondylitis or in good health (not recorded which).

Comment on this clonotype: An end of the junction differs from the germline gene, which may be a read error. V and J are TRBV20-1 and TRBJ2-7; 8 bases are a match to TRBD1. The CDR3 sequence is 15 residues long. Germline V gene sequence: CDR1 DFQATT, CDR2 SNEGSKA (reference sequence). As DNA, the CDR3 is TGCAGTGCTAGTTTGACAGGGGAACGCTCCTACGAGCAGTGCTTC. Its protein is CSASLTGERSYEQCF.

The table lists this clonotype with a few counts. The rearrangement uses TRBV24-1 and TRBJ2-3; D is undetermined. The V gene lost 3 bases and the J gene lost 0 bases, with 9 bases spanning the gap. The CDR3 consists of 15 residues. Germline lookup yields CDR1 KGHDR and CDR2 SFDVKD. The CDR3 coding sequence is TGTGCCACCAGTGATCCGGCCGCTAGCACAGATACGCAGTATTTT. Translating gives CATSDPAASTDTQYF.

Ten or more counts support this clonotype. The CDR3 DNA follows: TGCGCCAGCAGCTTGACGGGAGTAAGAAGCGAGCAGTACTTC. It encodes CASSLTGVRSEQYF. The chain employs TRBV5-1 and TRBJ2-7; the D gene is possibly TRBD2 (6 bases). Germline CDR1 reads SGHRS; CDR2 reads YFSETQ. This CDR3 contains 14 residues. Trimming stripped 1 base from V and 6 bases from J, with 14 bases between.

This clonotype was observed at least ten times. DNA for the CDR3: TGTGCCAGCAGATTTACGAGCAATCAGCCCCAGCATTTT. As protein: CASRFTSNQPQHF. The rearrangement uses TRBV6-2 or TRBV6-3 and TRBJ1-5; D unresolved. Germline assignment: CDR1 MNHEY and CDR2 SVGEGT. The CDR3 covers 13 residues. Trimming removed 6 bases from V and 1 base from J, with 7 bases in between.

The chain uses TRBV29-1 and TRBJ2-1; 8 bases align to TRBD1. Trimming removed 4 bases from V and 15 bases from J; junction bases left unmatched: 20. The CDR3 is made up of 15 amino acids. Germline CDR1 is SQVTM and CDR2 is ANQGSEA. The CDR3 loop is CSVGDRTRRDRTRFF. DNA of the CDR3: TGCAGCGTTGGAGACAGGACTCGCCGGGACAGGACTCGGTTCTTC.

The genes are TRBV27 and TRBJ1-1; possibly TRBD1 for D (6 bases). The V end lost 4 bases, the J end lost 0 bases, and 12 bases lay between the germline ends. This CDR3 region has 15 residues. Germline V gene sequence: CDR1 MNHEY, CDR2 SMNVEV (reference sequence). CDR3 coding DNA: TGTGCCAGCAGTTCCTACAGGGACATGAACACTGAAGCTTTCTTT. As protein: CASSSYRDMNTEAFF.

The rearrangement joins TRBV20-1 to TRBJ2-1; 8 bases match TRBD1. Germline values: CDR1 DFQATT, CDR2 SNEGSKA (reference sequence). This CDR3 has 15 amino acids. V trimming: 1 base; J trimming: 4 bases; junction bases outside the gene matches: 6. DNA of the CDR3: TGCAGTGCTAGAGGGCGACAGGGGCAATACAATGAGCAGTTCTTC. It yields the protein CSARGRQGQYNEQFF.

This clonotype appeared many times. The chain recombines TRBV5-1 with TRBJ2-7, with 7 bases identical to TRBD2. The CDR3 is made up of 17 amino acids. Per the germline V gene, CDR1 is SGHRS and CDR2 is YFSETQ. J lost 3 bases, V lost 1 base, and 13 bases had no gene match. The CDR3 is CASSLTPSGIGSYEQYF. DNA of the CDR3: TGCGCCAGCAGCTTGACTCCCAGCGGGATAGGAAGCTACGAGCAGTACTTC.

The chain combines TRBV10-3 with TRBJ2-7; 9 nucleotides align to TRBD2. J gave up 6 bases and V 11 bases, and 11 bases lay outside the gene matches. The CDR3 spans 13 residues. Germline V gene sequence: CDR1 ENHRY, CDR2 SYGVKD. This chain's CDR3 is CALGSGLAAEQYF. The CDR3 bases are TGTGCCTTAGGTTCGGGACTAGCTGCCGAGCAGTACTTC.

The chain uses TRBV6-5 and TRBJ1-6; D may be TRBD1 (6 bases). The CDR3 is 14 residues long. The ends were cut back, 0 bases at V and 9 bases at J, with 9 bases in the middle. Germline V gene data show CDR1 as MNHEY and CDR2 as SVGAGI. CDR3: CASSYSTGPSPLHF. The CDR3, as DNA: TGTGCCAGCAGTTACTCTACAGGGCCTTCACCCCTCCACTTT.

The gene calls are TRBV20-1 and TRBJ2-1, with TRBD2 matching over 10 bases. The V segment lost 3 bases and the J segment 7 bases; nucleotides outside the gene matches: 12. Germline CDR1 and CDR2: DFQATT and SNEGSKA (reference sequence). This CDR3 contains 16 residues. CDR3 residues: CSASRAGLAPANEQFF. DNA for the CDR3: TGCAGTGCTAGCCGGGCGGGACTAGCGCCTGCGAATGAGCAGTTCTTC.

The chain uses TRBV5-6 and TRBJ2-4; 12 positions match TRBD2. The J segment lost 0 bases and the V segment lost 0 bases, leaving 4 bases of the junction unmatched. The CDR3 is 18 residues long. CDR1 and CDR2 (germline): SGHDT, YYEEEE. The CDR3 DNA reads as TGTGCCAGCAGCTTGGGTAGGACTAGCGGGATAGCCAAAAACATTCAGTACTTC. Translation: CASSLGRTSGIAKNIQYF.

This clonotype showed up many times. The CDR3 DNA follows: TGTGCCAGCAGCGTAGGAGCGGGGTACCAAGAGACCCAGTACTTC. Encoded protein: CASSVGAGYQETQYF. The V call is TRBV9, the J call TRBJ2-5, with TRBD2 matching over 7 bases. CDR3 size: 15 residues. CDR1 is SGDLS, CDR2 YYNGEE, per germline. Losses at the gene ends were 0 bases for V and 0 bases for J; bases not matched to a gene: 2. Full variable domain (rest looked up from reference TRBV9 and TRBJ2-5): DSGVTQTPKHLITATGQRVTLRCSPRSGDLSVYWYQQSLDQGLQFLIQYYNGEERAKGNILERFSAQQFPDLHSELNLSSLELGDSALYFCASSVGAGYQETQYFGPGTRLLVL.

The gene calls are TRBV20-1 and TRBJ2-7; 10 bases match TRBD1. The CDR3 has 13 residues. V gave up 3 bases and J gave up 7 bases; unmatched junction bases: 6. Germline values: CDR1 DFQATT, CDR2 SNEGSKA (reference sequence). CDR3 nucleotides: TGCAGTGCTAGCTGGGACAGGGGAGGAGAGCAGTACTTC. Protein product: CSASWDRGGEQYF.

J is TRBJ2-7 and V is TRBV20-1; unclear D gene. Trimming pared 1 base from V and 0 bases from J, leaving 10 bases between. CDR3 length equals 14 residues. Germline V gene sequence: CDR1 DFQATT, CDR2 SNEGSKA (reference sequence). The CDR3 reads CSARGRLDSYEQYF. The CDR3 region has the DNA TGCAGTGCTAGAGGCAGACTGGACTCCTACGAGCAGTACTTC.

At least ten counts were recorded for this clonotype. V usage is TRBV29-1 and J usage is TRBJ1-1; D is undetermined. From germline, CDR1 is SQVTM and CDR2 ANQGSEA. The CDR3 runs to 14 residues. Trimming left V 4 bases short and J 5 bases short, with 17 bases between. The CDR3 loop is CSVVPGSVSTEAFF. CDR3 sequence (DNA): TGCAGCGTTGTCCCCGGGAGCGTCAGTACTGAAGCTTTCTTT.

At least ten counts were recorded for this clonotype. V and J are TRBV7-9 and TRBJ1-6; tentatively, D is TRBD1 (6 bases). The length of the CDR3 is 13 residues. Germline values: CDR1 SEHNR, CDR2 FQNEAQ (reference sequence). The V and J ends lost 5 bases and 10 bases respectively, with 12 bases between them. DNA for the CDR3: TGTGCCAGCAGCCTGGACAGCAACTCACCCCTCCACTTT. This codes for CASSLDSNSPLHF. Combining the CDR3 with reference TRBV7-9 and TRBJ1-6 gives the whole variable domain DTGVSQNPRHKITKRGQNVTFRCDPISEHNRLYWYRQTLGQGPEFLTYFQNEAQLEKSRLLSDRFSAERPKGSFSTLEIQRTEQGDSAMYLCASSLDSNSPLHFGNGTRLTVT.

The chain combines TRBV7-2 with TRBJ2-7; 8 nucleotides agree with TRBD1. The CDR3 contains 14 residues. Germline trimming cut 8 bases from V and 0 bases from J; bases unmatched to any gene: 6. Looked up from germline, CDR1 is SGHTA and CDR2 is FQGNSA. The CDR3 loop reads CASHGQGSSYEQYF. The CDR3 nucleotides read TGTGCCAGCCATGGACAGGGTAGCTCCTACGAGCAGTACTTC. Complete variable domain (other parts from reference TRBV7-2 and TRBJ2-7): GAGVSQSPSNKVTEKGKDVELRCDPISGHTALYWYRQSLGQGLEFLIYFQGNSAPDKSGLPSDRFSAERTGGSVSTLTIQRTQQEDSAVYLCASHGQGSSYEQYFGPGTRLTVT.

This clonotype has only a few counts. The chain couples TRBV20-1 to TRBJ1-1; D ambiguous. CDR3 length: 13 residues. V was trimmed by 6 bases and J by 3 bases, leaving 14 bases between them. The germline V gene has CDR1 DFQATT and CDR2 SNEGSKA (reference sequence). The CDR3: CSATPDTYTEAFF. CDR3 sequence (DNA): TGCAGTGCCACACCGGATACATACACTGAAGCTTTCTTT.

V gene TRBV6-1 combines with J gene TRBJ2-1, with 8 bases matching TRBD2. Unmatched junction bases numbered 7, after V lost 5 bases and J lost 1 base. The CDR3 is made up of 16 amino acids. Germline CDR1 is MNHNS and CDR2 is SASEGT. CDR3 sequence: CASSPVIAGSYNEQFF. The CDR3 region has the DNA TGTGCCAGCAGTCCCGTAATAGCGGGGTCCTACAATGAGCAGTTCTTC.

This clonotype came up many times. The genes are TRBV28 and TRBJ2-3; D unclear. CDR3 length: 15 residues. CDR1 MDHEN and CDR2 SYDVKM come from the germline V gene. Trimming cost V 4 bases and J 0 bases, with 11 bases left between them. The CDR3 nucleotides are TGTGCCAGCAGTTCCAGAGGTCGGAGCACAGATACGCAGTATTTT. It encodes CASSSRGRSTDTQYF. The full variable domain, with the rest looked up from reference TRBV28 and TRBJ2-3, is DVKVTQSSRYLVKRTGEKVFLECVQDMDHENMFWYRQDPGLGLRLIYFSYDVKMKEKGDIPEGYSVSREKKERFSLILESASTNQTSMYLCASSSRGRSTDTQYFGPGTRLTVL.